This T cell receptor (beta chain) came from a study of human T cells and chemical hapten exposure. The overall study: Per-sample TCR yield variation was attributed mainly to small pooled library volume differences. Study results and limitations: All donors were alopecia patients, so their immunity may differ from that of healthy people.

TCRdb redid the calling of the RACE reads with MiXCR, one entry per CDR3 protein. Of over 80,000 distinct CDR3 sequences listed, around 9.9% are singletons. This clonotype has just a few counts. Antigen specificity is unknown. As for time point: patch test 3, about 24 weeks after DPC sensitization. Treatment denoted: therapeutic diphenylcyclopropenone sensitization with weekly scalp DPC. Donors, patients with alopecia ranging from 18 to 70 years old and judged suitable for DPC, provided samples. The CDR3 covers 14 residues. V gave up 9 bases and J gave up 1 base, with 15 bases separating them. Per the germline V gene, CDR1 is SNHLY and CDR2 is FYNNEI.

This TCR derives from a woman in her 30s with alopecia areata. Some clones in this sample may be carry-over from other donors' samples. The chain joins TRBV2 to TRBJ1-1, with TRBD1 as a possible D gene (6 bases). This sample comprised whole blood, obtained in connection with sensitization to the hapten diphenylcyclopropenone (DPC). DNA of the CDR3: TGTGCCAGTTACTGGACAGCGCCGAACACTGAAGCTTTCTTT. Translating it yields CASYWTAPNTEAFF.